Following are 18 T cell receptor beta chains from one sample sequenced in a study of identical twins. One entry per CDR3 protein, called by TCRdb with MiXCR from the 5' RACE reads. The repertoire holds approximately 670,000 distinct CDR3 sequences, with around 6.1% as singletons. Specimen: naive T cells sorted from blood. The receptors originated from a man between 18 and 35 years old in good health.

This clonotype occurred many times. The chain links TRBV20-1 to TRBJ2-1; D call uncertain. The ends were cut back, 0 bases at V and 1 base at J, with 10 bases in the middle. The CDR3 spans 15 residues. Per germline, CDR1 DFQATT and CDR2 SNEGSKA (reference sequence). CDR3 sequence: CSARESRASYNEQFF. CDR3 in DNA: TGCAGTGCTAGAGAAAGTAGGGCTTCCTACAATGAGCAGTTCTTC.

The gene calls are TRBV10-2 and TRBJ2-1; 10 bases line up with TRBD1. Germline lookup yields CDR1 WSHSY and CDR2 SAAADI. This CDR3 contains 14 residues. After removal of 6 bases from V and 8 bases from J, the junction contained 7 bases not matched to a gene. The CDR3 region is CASRQGQGLYEQFF. The CDR3 bases are TGCGCCAGCAGGCAGGGACAGGGGCTATATGAGCAGTTCTTC.

The sample holds many counts of this clonotype. This chain links TRBV24-1 with TRBJ2-7, with D unresolved. CDR1 and CDR2 (germline): KGHDR, SFDVKD. The CDR3 is made up of 11 amino acids. V was shortened by 3 bases and J by 3 bases, with 2 bases between the two germline ends. CDR3 sequence: CATSDHYEQYV. The CDR3 DNA reads as TGTGCCACCAGTGATCACTACGAGCAGTACGTC.

This clonotype appeared once. The chain has TRBV7-2 and TRBJ1-4; TRBD1 aligns across 7 bases. The germline CDR1 and CDR2 sequences are SGHTA and FQGNSA. After removal of 1 base from V and 9 bases from J, the junction contained 8 bases not matched to a gene. This CDR3 comprises 15 residues. CDR3: CASSLVGGQLKKLFF. The DNA for the CDR3 is TGTGCCAGCAGCTTAGTGGGGGGACAGCTTAAAAAACTGTTTTTT.

The rearrangement links TRBV19 to TRBJ2-1, with a tentative D call TRBD2 (6 bases). This CDR3 contains 14 residues. The germline V and J ends were trimmed by 4 bases and 8 bases, with 15 bases remaining between them. Per the germline V gene, CDR1 is LNHDA and CDR2 is SQIVND (reference sequence). CDR3 in amino acids: CASSRTGRGDEQFF. CDR3 nucleotide sequence: TGTGCCAGTAGTAGGACCGGGAGAGGCGATGAGCAGTTCTTC.

This chain joins TRBV4-3 and TRBJ1-2; 7 bases are a match to TRBD1. There are 16 residues in the CDR3. CDR1 is LGHNA, CDR2 YSLEER, per germline. The junction had 13 bases not matched to a gene; V was cut back by 5 bases and J by 4 bases. The CDR3 region has the DNA TGCGCCAGCAGCAAAAATTTGGGAGGGGGCTCCTATGGCTACACCTTC. This encodes CASSKNLGGGSYGYTF.

This chain connects TRBV5-1 to TRBJ2-3; 8 bases are a match to TRBD2. Germline CDR1 is SGHRS and CDR2 is YFSETQ. Trimming took 5 bases from V and 0 from J; bases not matched to a gene: 8. The CDR3 consists of 16 residues. The CDR3 loop is CASRIGPSGSTDTQYF. The CDR3 DNA is TGCGCCAGCAGAATTGGGCCTAGCGGGAGCACAGATACGCAGTATTTT.

This clonotype was picked up many times. The gene calls are TRBV6-2 or TRBV6-3 and TRBJ2-1, with 9 bases aligning to TRBD1. The V gene's germline CDR1 is MNHEY and CDR2 SVGEGT. The CDR3 runs 16 residues. J was trimmed by 2 bases and V by 5 bases; bases with no gene match: 7. CDR3 DNA: TGTGCCAGCAGTCGACTCCGGGACAGGGCCTACAATGAGCAGTTCTTC. Its protein is CASSRLRDRAYNEQFF.

This clonotype was picked up many times. This rearrangement joins TRBV29-1 to TRBJ2-2; D gene uncertain. Trimming took 0 bases from V and 4 from J, leaving 12 bases between them. Per the germline V gene, CDR1 is SQVTM and CDR2 is ANQGSEA. The CDR3 totals 15 residues. The CDR3 region is CSVEEGRNPTGELFF. In DNA form, the CDR3 reads TGCAGCGTTGAAGAAGGACGGAATCCCACCGGGGAGCTGTTTTTT.

In its sample, this clonotype was seen a few times. V usage is TRBV14 and J usage is TRBJ2-5; D is unclear. Germline V gives CDR1 SGHDN, CDR2 FVKESK. V was cut by 1 base and J by 5 bases, with 5 bases left in between. This CDR3 contains 12 residues. Here the CDR3 reads CASSQGWETQYF. In DNA, the CDR3 is TGTGCCAGCAGCCAAGGCTGGGAGACCCAGTACTTC.

This rearrangement joins TRBV4-3 to TRBJ1-2; the match to TRBD1 covers 8 bases. There are 14 residues in the CDR3. Per the germline V gene, CDR1 is LGHNA and CDR2 is YSLEER. The V and J ends lost 2 bases and 7 bases, in that order; junction bases with no gene match: 6. The CDR3 here is CASSQLDRGPGYTF. The CDR3 DNA follows: TGCGCCAGCAGCCAACTCGACAGGGGCCCTGGCTACACCTTC.

This clonotype has only a few counts. The genes are TRBV10-3 and TRBJ2-3; the D is unclear. Trimming shortened V by 10 bases and J by 1 base, and 12 bases separated the two germline ends. This CDR3 has 13 amino acids. Germline CDR1 reads ENHRY; CDR2 reads SYGVKD. The CDR3, as DNA: TGTGCCACCGATCATGGGGGCACAGATACGCAGTATTTT. This encodes CATDHGGTDTQYF.

For the CDR3, the DNA is TGTGCCAGTCAAACGGGGAGGGAGCAGTTCTTC. This sequence encodes CASQTGREQFF. The chain recombines TRBV19 with TRBJ2-1; maybe TRBD2 (6 bases). The CDR3 is 11 residues long. Germline loops: CDR1 LNHDA, CDR2 SQIVND (reference sequence). V was cut by 8 bases and J by 10 bases, with 12 bases left in between.

This clonotype was seen a handful of times. CDR3 sequence reads: CSGEVHMNTEAFF. The CDR3 nucleotides are TGCAGCGGAGAGGTTCACATGAACACTGAAGCTTTCTTT. The V call is TRBV29-1, the J call TRBJ1-1, with unresolved D. CDR3 length: 13 amino acids. Germline values: CDR1 SQVTM, CDR2 ANQGSEA. V dropped 7 bases and J dropped 0 bases, with 12 bases sitting between them.

This clonotype was detected ten times or more. V gene TRBV29-1 combines with J gene TRBJ2-3, with unresolved D. The CDR3 contains 13 residues. V shed 0 bases and J shed 4 bases, with 8 bases lying between them. Germline CDR1 reads SQVTM; CDR2 reads ANQGSEA. The CDR3 loop is CSVEEAQPDTQYF. For the CDR3, the DNA is TGCAGCGTTGAAGAAGCCCAGCCAGATACGCAGTATTTT.

The CDR3 sequence: CASKPRSPSGANVLTF. The CDR3 nucleotides read TGCGCCAGCAAGCCCAGGAGCCCCTCTGGGGCCAACGTCCTGACTTTC. The chain joins TRBV5-1 to TRBJ2-6; the D is unclear. Looked up from germline, CDR1 is SGHRS and CDR2 is YFSETQ. This CDR3 has 16 residues. V lost 6 bases to trimming and J lost 0 bases, with 13 bases between them.

This clonotype was counted many times. The rearrangement links TRBV20-1 to TRBJ2-1, with a tentative D call TRBD1 (6 bases). This CDR3 comprises 15 residues. Trimming cost V 6 bases and J 4 bases, with 19 bases left between them. Germline loops: CDR1 DFQATT, CDR2 SNEGSKA (reference sequence). The DNA of the CDR3 is TGCAGTGCGCGGACAGCGTTAAATGATTACAATGAGCAGTTCTTC. Its protein is CSARTALNDYNEQFF.

In its sample, this clonotype was seen a few times. This chain uses TRBV20-1 with TRBJ2-3, with a weak D call TRBD1 (5 bases). CDR1 and CDR2 (germline): DFQATT, SNEGSKA (reference sequence). The CDR3 sequence is 13 residues long. Between the trimmed V and J ends, which lost 6 bases and 3 bases, there was a span of 13 bases. The CDR3 sequence is CSAKKPGTDTQYF. DNA for the CDR3: TGCAGTGCGAAGAAACCAGGGACAGATACGCAGTATTTT.